This T cell receptor beta chain was identified in a study of blood T cells in healthy people across ages. Germline V gene sequence: CDR1 SQVTM, CDR2 ANQGSEA. CDR3 length equals 12 residues. V was cut by 5 bases and J by 6 bases, with 14 bases left in between. Findings and caveats of the study: Per-million-T-cell TCR beta diversity fell roughly linearly with age. Since the PBMCs were unsorted, naive and antigen-experienced cells could not be conclusively compared.

A sample-barcoded 5' primer and a J-beta primer mix were used in a second PCR of roughly 7 to 11 cycles. Individual samples furnished no less than 3 million CDR3-containing paired-end reads apiece. One entry per CDR3 protein, called by TCRdb with MiXCR from the 5' RACE reads. The repertoire includes 650,000 to 950,000 distinct CDR3 sequences, around 43% of them detected once, and under 20% sits in the top ten. There were healthy Caucasian individuals from Russia, aged about 6 to 100, serving as donors. A few counts support this clonotype. Antigen specificity is unknown. This clonotype originated in a man between 60 and 75 years old in good health. The specimen sequenced was blood. The chain links TRBV29-1 to TRBJ2-7; a possible D gene is TRBD1 (6 bases). The DNA for the CDR3 is TGCAGCGTTTCTTCAACAGGGTTCGAGCAGTACTTC. Its protein product is CSVSSTGFEQYF.